These T cell receptor beta chains were read from a single sample in a study of cytomegalovirus exposure and HLA in healthy donors. Using immunoSEQ multiplex PCR, the repertoire was profiled, and TCRdb retains in-frame clones only, with some absent. The table includes around 92,000 clones, 60% to 75% detected once. What was sequenced was PBMCs. The source of these receptors is a female donor in good health and CMV-seropositive. The CDR3 runs from the conserved cysteine through the conserved F or W. A D gene is named only where the DNA matches it firmly. Size values are once, few and many counts, or a class for expanded clones, and some rows have none.

clone_size d_call j_call v_call cdr3_nt cdr3_aa
. TRBD1 TRBJ2-5 TRBV18 TGTGCCAGCTCACTCGACAGGGGCGAGACCCAGTACTTC CASSLDRGETQYF
. . TRBJ1-1 TRBV6-5 TGTGCCAGCAGTAGACTGGTCCGGAACACTGAAGCTTTCTTT CASSRLVRNTEAFF
. . TRBJ1-4 TRBV30 TGTGCCTGGAGAGAGGGGGGGCCCCAGAGGAAACTGTTTTTT CAWREGGPQRKLFF
. . TRBJ2-2 TRBV7-7 TGTGCTAGCAGCTTAGAGCCCCCCGGGGAGCTGTTTTTT CASSLEPPGELFF
. . TRBJ2-7 TRBV11-2 TGTGCCAGCAGCTTAGATCCTCAGGGCTACGAGCAGTACTTC CASSLDPQGYEQYF
. TRBD1 TRBJ1-5 TRBV4-1 TGCGCCAGCAGCCGAGGAGGGACAGTCGGAGGTCAGCCCCAGCATTTT CASSRGGTVGGQPQHF
. TRBD1 TRBJ1-5 TRBV6-1 TGTGCCAGCAGTGTGACAGGGGTTCAGCCCCAGCATTTT CASSVTGVQPQHF
. . TRBJ2-7 TRBV10-3 TGTGCCATCAGTGAGTCTTCCGGGAGCCCCTACGAGCAGTACTTC CAISESSGSPYEQYF
. . TRBJ2-7 TRBV4-3 TGCGCCAGCAGCCAAGATGTTGGGAGCTACGAGCAGTACTTC CASSQDVGSYEQYF
once TRBD1 TRBJ2-4 TRBV28 TGTGCCAGCAGTGGGGACAGGGGTGGGGTTCTCAAAAACATTCAGTACTTC CASSGDRGGVLKNIQYF